This T cell receptor beta chain originates from a study of cytomegalovirus exposure and HLA in healthy donors. The CDR3 contains 14 residues. The germline gives CDR1 SQVTM, CDR2 ANQGSEA. Study conclusions and caveats: Cytomegalovirus association was assigned to 150 to 200 TCR beta chains.

In the PCR, 60 Vbeta and 13 Jbeta primers were used. Clones were read by immunoSEQ multiplex PCR, and TCRdb kept only the in-frame ones, dropping some. The top ten hold over 1.2% of the sample, which has over 100,000 clones, about 72% seen once. Note on this clone: Antigen: not known.

The J gene is TRBJ2-5, the V gene TRBV29-1; 10 bases are a match to TRBD1. The J call may be in error: the DNA end matches TRBJ2-7 better. The sequence came from a female donor in good health and CMV-seronegative. What was sequenced was PBMCs. The CDR3 protein is CSVTGGVMGDEQYF. As DNA, the CDR3 is TGCAGCGTGACAGGGGGCGTAATGGGCGACGAGCAGTACTTC.